These T cell receptor beta chains were read from a single sample in a study of identical twins. A single record per CDR3 protein comes from TCRdb applying MiXCR to the 5' RACE reads. Of around 280,000 distinct CDR3 sequences in the sample, less than 9% were seen once. The data were also submitted as part of a second study, on yellow fever vaccine responses in identical twins.

Sequences were obtained from memory (CD45RO+) T cells sorted from blood. All receptors come from a woman under 30 in good health. CDR3s include the opening cysteine and the closing phenylalanine or tryptophan. The order of the fields is D gene, clone size, J gene, V gene, CDR3 DNA, CDR3 protein. The D gene is left open where the match is weak. Clone size, where shown, is once, few, many, or a class for clones that have expanded.

>-|few|TRBJ2-3|TRBV5-1
TGCGCCAGCAGCTTGTCCGTTAGCGGCACAGATACGCAGTATTTT
CASSLSVSGTDTQYF
>-|-|TRBJ2-1|TRBV19
TGTGCCAGTAGTATATGGGACAATGAGCAGTTCTTC
CASSIWDNEQFF
>-|-|TRBJ2-5|TRBV20-1
TGCAGTGCCGGTAGACGGGCGTCGGAGACCCAGTACTTC
CSAGRRASETQYF
>TRBD1|many|TRBJ2-1|TRBV5-1
TGCGCCAGCAGCACCCGACAGGGAAGCTCCTACAATGAGCAGTTCTTC
CASSTRQGSSYNEQFF
>-|-|TRBJ1-2|TRBV20-1
TGCAGTGCTACCGACGGAGGGACGGGCGGCTACACCTTC
CSATDGGTGGYTF
>-|many|TRBJ2-5|TRBV20-1
TGCAGTGCTAGAAAGGGAGAGACCCAGTACTTC
CSARKGETQYF
>-|-|TRBJ1-2|TRBV24-1
TGTGCCACCAGTGATCCCGGCCGCGTGGGTGGCTACACCTTC
CATSDPGRVGGYTF
>-|few|TRBJ2-7|TRBV7-2
TGTGCCAGCAGCAAATCCGGGCCTAAAGACGAGCAGTACTTC
CASSKSGPKDEQYF
>TRBD1|few|TRBJ2-2|TRBV28
TGTGCCAGCATGGGAACAGGGGTCGGGGAGCTGTTTTTT
CASMGTGVGELFF
>-|few|TRBJ2-4|TRBV5-5
TGTGCCAGCAGCTCATTTGGGGCAGCAGAACAAAACATTCAGTACTTC
CASSSFGAAEQNIQYF
>-|many|TRBJ1-5|TRBV3-1
TGTGCCAGCAGCCGGGACGATGGGAGCAATCAGCCCCAGCATTTT
CASSRDDGSNQPQHF
>-|few|TRBJ2-2|TRBV25-1
TGTGCCAGCTCCCGGCCGGCTTCCGTCCAGCAGTCCGAGCTGTTTTTT
CASSRPASVQQSELFF
>TRBD2|-|TRBJ2-1|TRBV6-1
TGTGCCAGCAGTGAAAGTCTAGCGGGGGTTAGCTCCTACAATGAGCAGTTCTTC
CASSESLAGVSSYNEQFF
>TRBD1|-|TRBJ2-3|TRBV5-1
TGCGCCAGCAGCTTGGAAGGGACAGCCCCAGATACGCAGTATTTT
CASSLEGTAPDTQYF
>-|-|TRBJ2-5|TRBV11-2
TGTGCCAGCAGCTTAGGGGGGACTCTAGTGGGCCAAGAGACCCAGTACTTC
CASSLGGTLVGQETQYF
>-|many|TRBJ2-1|TRBV5-1
TGCGCCAGCAGCTTGGGAGCAGGGGCATATGAGCAGTTCTTC
CASSLGAGAYEQFF
>TRBD2|-|TRBJ2-1|TRBV4-1
TGCGCCAGCAGCCAAGATGGGGGGGGAATGGGGTACAATGAGCAGTTCTTC
CASSQDGGGMGYNEQFF
>-|-|TRBJ1-1|TRBV25-1
TGTGCCACCGGGGCCGGGGGGACTGAAGCTTTCTTT
CATGAGGTEAFF
>-|-|TRBJ1-2|TRBV29-1
TGCAGCGTTGAAGGGCGGGGAATAAACTATGGCTACACCTTC
CSVEGRGINYGYTF
>-|few|TRBJ1-2|TRBV20-1
TGCAGTGCTACTCCCGGGACCCGGAATGGCTACACCTTC
CSATPGTRNGYTF
>TRBD1|-|TRBJ1-1|TRBV6-1
TGTGCCAGCAGGGGACAGGGGGCGCGCATGAACACTGAAGCTTTCTTT
CASRGQGARMNTEAFF
>-|many|TRBJ1-1|TRBV20-1
TGCAGTGCTGGGACTTTACGGGAAGCTTTCTTT
CSAGTLREAFF
>-|-|TRBJ1-6|TRBV20-1
TGCAGTGCCAACCTGGTTGGTTCACCCCTCCACTTT
CSANLVGSPLHF
>TRBD2|few|TRBJ2-2|TRBV3-1
TGTGCCAGCAGCCGGACGGGAGGGGGGACCGGGGAGCTGTTTTTT
CASSRTGGGTGELFF
>-|many|TRBJ2-6|TRBV7-6
TGTGCCAGCAGCCTCGGGACGAACCCCTCCTCTGGGGCCAACGTCCTGACTTTC
CASSLGTNPSSGANVLTF
>-|-|TRBJ2-5|TRBV5-6
TGTGCCAGCAGCCCCGGCCTGTCGCAAGAGACCCAGTACTTC
CASSPGLSQETQYF
>-|-|TRBJ2-4|TRBV6-2/TRBV6-3
TGTGCCAGCAGTTACGAGCAGTTCCCCAAAAACATTCAGTACTTC
CASSYEQFPKNIQYF
>-|many|TRBJ2-6|TRBV20-1
TGCAGTGCTACGAGCGGAGCGTACTCTGGGGCCAACGTCCTGACTTTC
CSATSGAYSGANVLTF
>-|many|TRBJ1-4|TRBV6-1
TGTGCCAGCAGTGACAGGGGTGAAAAACTGTTTTTT
CASSDRGEKLFF
>TRBD1|-|TRBJ1-1|TRBV28
TGTGCCAGCAGTTTAAGCCAGGGGGTCGGACGCACTGAAGCTTTCTTT
CASSLSQGVGRTEAFF
>-|few|TRBJ2-3|TRBV4-2
TGTGCCAGCAGCCAAGATCAGAGCACAGATACGCAGTATTTT
CASSQDQSTDTQYF
>-|few|TRBJ2-1|TRBV5-1
TGCGCCAGCAACCTAGTGGGCAATGAGCAGTTCTTC
CASNLVGNEQFF
>TRBD2|-|TRBJ2-1|TRBV6-1
TGTGCCAGCCTACCGTTAGGGACTAGCGGCTTTGAGCAGTTCTTC
CASLPLGTSGFEQFF
>-|many|TRBJ2-3|TRBV10-3
TGTGCCATCAGTCGGACAGCCAGCACAGATACGCAGTATTTT
CAISRTASTDTQYF
>-|-|TRBJ2-7|TRBV3-1
TGTGCCAGCAGCCAAAGGGGCGGCTTCTCCTACGAGCAGTACTTC
CASSQRGGFSYEQYF
>TRBD2|many|TRBJ2-7|TRBV12-3/TRBV12-4
TGTGCCAGCAACGTCGGGACTACCGACTACGAGCAGTACTTC
CASNVGTTDYEQYF
>TRBD2|-|TRBJ2-1|TRBV10-3
TGTGCCATCAGTAAACTTCTAGCGGGATCTGGCAATGAGCAGTCCTTC
CAISKLLAGSGNEQSF
>-|many|TRBJ1-4|TRBV4-1
TGCGCCAGCAGCCCGGGTTCTACTAATGAAAAACTGTTTTTT
CASSPGSTNEKLFF
>TRBD2|-|TRBJ2-3|TRBV20-1
TGCAGTGCTATACTCGAAGCGGGAGTCGTTGGTAGGGATACGCAGTATTTT
CSAILEAGVVGRDTQYF
>-|many|TRBJ2-3|TRBV15
TGTGCCACCAGCCGGGACCGAGGAGATACGCAGTATTTT
CATSRDRGDTQYF
>TRBD2|many|TRBJ2-3|TRBV5-1
TGCGCCAGCAGCTGGGGACCGGGGAGACTAGCGGGAGCAACAGATACGCAGTATTTT
CASSWGPGRLAGATDTQYF
>-|many|TRBJ1-1|TRBV5-1
TGCGCCAGCAGCCCCAAACAGGAGGCGAACACTGAAGCTTTCTTT
CASSPKQEANTEAFF
>TRBD1|few|TRBJ2-2|TRBV10-3
TGTGCCATCAGTCTCTCAGGGGGCGACACCGGGGAGCTGTTTTTT
CAISLSGGDTGELFF
>-|few|TRBJ1-1|TRBV10-3
TGTGCCATCAGTGACCGACAAGGCCCGAACACTGAAGCTTTCTTT
CAISDRQGPNTEAFF
>TRBD1|many|TRBJ1-5|TRBV5-6
TGTGCCAGCAGCATATACGACAGGGGGCTGAATCAGCCCCAGCATTTT
CASSIYDRGLNQPQHF
>TRBD2|few|TRBJ2-3|TRBV2
TGTGCCAGCACTAGCGGTAGCACAGATACGCAGTATTTT
CASTSGSTDTQYF
>-|many|TRBJ1-2|TRBV4-1
TGCGCCAGCAGCCAAGAGGGAAAGGGTCCTACTAACTATGGCTACACCTTC
CASSQEGKGPTNYGYTF
>-|few|TRBJ2-1|TRBV11-2
TGTGCCAGCAGCTCCCCCCGGGGGCGGGGCTCCTACAATGAGCAGTTCTTC
CASSSPRGRGSYNEQFF
>TRBD2|few|TRBJ2-7|TRBV20-1
TGCAGTGCTAGAAAGCGGGAGGGCTACGAGCAGTACTTC
CSARKREGYEQYF
>TRBD1|many|TRBJ1-1|TRBV5-1
TGCGCCAGCAGCCAGACAGGGAAAACCCGAAACACTGAAGCTTTCTTT
CASSQTGKTRNTEAFF
>TRBD1|few|TRBJ2-2|TRBV28
TGTGCCAGCAGTTTACTTCTGGGACAGGGGTCCGGGGAGCTGTTTTTT
CASSLLLGQGSGELFF
>TRBD2|few|TRBJ2-5|TRBV6-1
TGTGCCAGCAGAAGACTAGCGGGAGCTGTCGAGACCCAGTACTTC
CASRRLAGAVETQYF
>TRBD1|-|TRBJ2-1|TRBV19
TGTGCCAGTATAGGACAGGGCCGCTTGTACAATGAGCAGTTCTTC
CASIGQGRLYNEQFF
>-|once|TRBJ2-1|TRBV20-1
TGCAGTGCTAGAGATCCAGCGGACTCCTACAATGAGCAGTGCTTC
CSARDPADSYNEQCF